Below, 26 T cell receptor beta chains from the same sample are listed, as sequenced in a study of blood T cell repertoires in COVID-19. Measured with immunoSEQ multiplex PCR; TCRdb has only the in-frame clones, and not every one. The sample contains roughly 150,000 clones, approximately 85% of which appear only once. Sequencing input: peripheral blood. The receptors come from a man aged 80 or over with COVID-19, enrolled during active disease.

This chain joins TRBV28 and TRBJ1-4; D may be TRBD1 (5 bases). Trimming stripped 6 bases from V and 3 bases from J, with 11 bases between. The CDR3 sequence is 14 residues long. CDR1 is MDHEN and CDR2 is SYDVKM in the germline V gene. The CDR3 DNA reads as TGTGCCAGCAGACTCACAGGCCCTAATGAAAAACTGTTTTTT. This codes for CASRLTGPNEKLFF.

V usage is TRBV9 and J usage is TRBJ2-7, with a weak D call TRBD2 (5 bases). The germline V and J ends were trimmed by 4 bases and 4 bases, with 18 bases remaining between them. The CDR3 totals 15 residues. Germline lookup yields CDR1 SGDLS and CDR2 YYNGEE. CDR3 protein: CASSPTPRAEYEQYF. The CDR3 DNA is TGTGCCAGCAGCCCCACCCCGAGGGCCGAGTACGAGCAGTACTTC.

The CDR3 spells CASRKQGRVQPQHF. The CDR3 nucleotides are TGTGCCAGCAGGAAACAGGGGAGAGTCCAGCCCCAGCATTTT. This chain connects TRBV6-5 to TRBJ1-5, with TRBD1 matching 7 bases. The CDR3 runs 14 residues. The J segment lost 7 bases and the V segment lost 6 bases, leaving 9 bases of the junction unmatched. Germline CDR1 MNHEY, CDR2 SVGAGI.

The chain combines TRBV7-9 with TRBJ1-2; maybe TRBD1 (6 bases). The CDR3 runs to 15 residues. Deletions cut 1 base from V and 4 bases from J, with 13 bases between. CDR1 and CDR2 (germline): SEHNR, FQNEAQ (reference sequence). The CDR3 DNA reads TGTGCCAGCAGCTTAGAGGGGGGGCGGACCTATGGCTACACCTTC. It is translated as CASSLEGGRTYGYTF.

The rearrangement links TRBV5-6 to TRBJ2-3; 7 nucleotides match TRBD1. Trimming took 4 bases from V and 1 from J; bases not matched to a gene: 3. Per the germline V gene, CDR1 is SGHDT and CDR2 is YYEEEE. The CDR3 is made up of 14 amino acids. This CDR3 reads CASSPGTGTDTQYF. CDR3 in DNA: TGTGCCAGCAGCCCCGGGACAGGCACAGATACGCAGTATTTT.

V usage is TRBV18 and J usage is TRBJ2-3; 10 positions match TRBD1. CDR1 and CDR2 (germline): KGHSH, LQKENI. CDR3 length equals 16 residues. V shed 4 bases, J shed 0 bases, and the junction held 4 bases outside the gene matches. DNA for the CDR3: TGTGCCAGCTCACTGCCGGGACAGGGGAGCACAGATACGCAGTATTTT. Its translation: CASSLPGQGSTDTQYF.

In its sample, this clone was seen a few times. The gene calls are TRBV28 and TRBJ1-6, with 10 nucleotides matching TRBD1. With V trimmed by 6 bases and J by 7 bases, 3 bases remained unmatched. The CDR3 covers 14 residues. Germline V gene lookup returns CDR1 MDHEN and CDR2 SYDVKM. CDR3: CASSPGQGNSPLHF. The CDR3 coding sequence is TGTGCCAGCAGCCCGGGACAGGGGAATTCACCCCTCCACTTT.

The rearrangement uses TRBV25-1 and TRBJ2-5; D possibly corresponds to TRBD1 (5 bases). The V end lost 2 bases, the J end lost 5 bases, and 12 bases lay between the germline ends. The CDR3 covers 14 residues. Germline CDR1 and CDR2: MGHDK and SYGVNS. The CDR3 spells CASSEGDSRETQYF. CDR3 in DNA: TGTGCCAGCAGTGAAGGTGACAGTCGGGAGACCCAGTACTTC.

The CDR3 spells CASSQGSGDTQYF. CDR3 DNA sequence: TGTGCCAGCAGCCAAGGCTCGGGGGATACGCAGTATTTT. V gene TRBV14 combines with J gene TRBJ2-3; possible D gene TRBD2, 5 bases. This CDR3 has 13 amino acids. Germline values: CDR1 SGHDN, CDR2 FVKESK. V was shortened by 1 base and J by 6 bases, with 8 bases between the two germline ends.

The chain recombines TRBV4-3 with TRBJ1-1; no definite D call. Deletions cut 1 base from V and 4 bases from J, with 10 bases between. The CDR3 totals 14 residues. In germline, CDR1 is LGHNA, CDR2 YSLEER. CDR3 in DNA: TGCGCCAGCAGCCAAGCGATCGAGGCCACTGAAGCTTTCTTT. It codes for CASSQAIEATEAFF.

The gene calls are TRBV3-1 (or the pseudogene TRBV3-2) and TRBJ2-1; TRBD2 aligns across 11 bases. J was trimmed by 1 base and V by 0 bases; bases with no gene match: 5. The CDR3 totals 18 residues. Looked up from germline, CDR1 is LGHDT and CDR2 is YNNKEL (reference sequence). Here the CDR3 DNA reads TGTGCCAGCAGCCAAGATCTGACTAGCGGGGAATCCTACAATGAGCAGTTCTTC. As protein: CASSQDLTSGESYNEQFF.

This chain connects TRBV10-3 to TRBJ1-2, with D unclear. The CDR3 totals 14 residues. Germline CDR1 is ENHRY and CDR2 is SYGVKD. Deletions cut 8 bases from V and 4 bases from J, with 17 bases between. CDR3 nucleotides: TGTGCCATCGGAGGCAGGAATGATGGCTATGGCTACACCTTC. Its translation is CAIGGRNDGYGYTF.

Of note for this clone: Different DNA sequences within this sample yield the same CDR3. The chain uses TRBV18 and TRBJ1-4, with 8 nucleotides matching TRBD1. With 3 bases clipped from V and 5 bases from J, the junction kept 2 bases outside the gene matches. The germline V gene encodes CDR1 KGHSH and CDR2 LQKENI. The CDR3 contains 14 residues. The CDR3 region has the DNA TGTGCCAGCTCACCCGGACAGGGAAATGAAAAACTGTTTTTT. Its protein product is CASSPGQGNEKLFF.

The chain joins TRBV10-3 to TRBJ1-1, with TRBD1 matching 9 bases. Germline trimming cut 10 bases from V and 6 bases from J; bases unmatched to any gene: 6. The CDR3 has 12 residues. Per the germline V gene, CDR1 is ENHRY and CDR2 is SYGVKD. The CDR3 DNA reads as TGTGCCACCGGACAGGGGTTGGCTGAAGCTTTCTTT. This encodes CATGQGLAEAFF.

This clone was counted once. V and J are TRBV2 and TRBJ1-2; D call uncertain. Germline lookup yields CDR1 SNHLY and CDR2 FYNNEI. This CDR3 region has 12 residues. Deletions cut 8 bases from V and 3 bases from J, with 10 bases between. The CDR3 here is CASVQRDYGYTF. The DNA of the CDR3 is TGTGCCAGCGTTCAACGGGACTATGGCTACACCTTC.

The genes are TRBV19 and TRBJ2-3; possibly TRBD2 for D (6 bases). The V end was cut by 8 bases, the J end by 0 bases, with 9 bases between. Germline CDR1 LNHDA, CDR2 SQIVND (reference sequence). The CDR3 is 13 residues long. In DNA form, the CDR3 reads TGTGCCAGTGGGGGAGGCAGCACAGATACGCAGTATTTT. The encoded protein is CASGGGSTDTQYF.

The chain is built from TRBV19 and TRBJ2-7, with D possibly TRBD1 on 6 matching bases. The length of the CDR3 is 17 residues. Per germline, CDR1 LNHDA and CDR2 SQIVND (reference sequence). Trimming removed 4 bases from V and 5 bases from J, with 24 bases in between. Written as DNA, the CDR3 is TGTGCCAGTAGTACCCTACCAGGGGCTGGTCCTGGGGACGAGCAGTACTTC. This translates into CASSTLPGAGPGDEQYF.

This chain joins TRBV28 and TRBJ1-2; no reliable D call. This CDR3 contains 13 residues. Looked up from germline, CDR1 is MDHEN and CDR2 is SYDVKM. V was cut by 5 bases and J by 8 bases, with 15 bases left in between. The CDR3 here is CASSRRRTGGYTF. Written as DNA, the CDR3 is TGTGCCAGCAGTCGCCGAAGGACGGGGGGCTACACCTTC.

This chain joins TRBV11-3 and TRBJ1-6; D not resolved. Trimming stripped 3 bases from V and 7 bases from J, with 13 bases between. This CDR3 contains 15 residues. Germline CDR1 and CDR2: SGHNT and YENEEA. The chain's CDR3 is CASSFSSLENSPLHF. CDR3 nucleotide sequence: TGTGCCAGCAGCTTTTCTTCCTTGGAGAATTCACCCCTCCACTTT.

As concerns this clone: The same CDR3 also results from other DNA sequences found in this sample. CDR3 residues: CASSARQGNYGYTF. The CDR3 bases are TGTGCCAGCAGCGCCCGACAGGGTAACTATGGCTACACCTTC. This chain links TRBV7-2 with TRBJ1-2; the match to TRBD1 covers 7 bases. The CDR3 runs 14 residues. Trimming took 5 bases from V and 1 from J; bases not matched to a gene: 4. The germline gives CDR1 SGHTA, CDR2 FQGNSA.

The chain has TRBV2 and TRBJ1-1, with TRBD1 matching 8 bases. Germline-derived CDR1 and CDR2 are SNHLY and FYNNEI. The V and J ends lost 5 bases and 1 base, in that order; junction bases with no gene match: 3. The CDR3 has 14 residues. Here the CDR3 DNA reads TGTGCCAGCAGTCCAGACAGGGGGAACACTGAAGCTTTCTTT. Translating gives CASSPDRGNTEAFF.

With respect to this clone: One end of the junction varies from germline; a read error may be responsible. The V and J genes are TRBV18 and TRBJ1-5; no clear D. Germline CDR1 KGHSH, CDR2 LQKENI. This CDR3 has 12 residues. The CDR3 DNA reads TGTGCCAGCTCAGCACCGGAACCGGGCCAGCATTTT. Protein: CASSAPEPGQHF.

This chain connects TRBV7-2 to TRBJ2-7; 12 bases are shared with TRBD2. V shed 0 bases, J shed 5 bases, and the junction held 5 bases outside the gene matches. Germline CDR1 is SGHTA and CDR2 is FQGNSA. The CDR3 runs 16 residues. CDR3 DNA: TGTGCCAGCAGCTTAGCGCTCCTAGCGGGGGGGAACGAGCAGTACTTC. Encoded protein: CASSLALLAGGNEQYF.

This clone has a single count. The chain has TRBV5-1 and TRBJ1-3; 10 bases match TRBD1. Germline trimming cut 6 bases from V and 2 bases from J; bases unmatched to any gene: 5. The CDR3 sequence is 15 residues long. Per the germline V gene, CDR1 is SGHRS and CDR2 is YFSETQ. CDR3 amino acids: CASKGQGSPGNTIYF. In DNA, the CDR3 is TGCGCCAGCAAGGGACAGGGGAGCCCTGGAAACACCATATATTTT.

The chain has TRBV7-9 and TRBJ2-5, with TRBD1 matching 9 bases. The CDR3 runs to 15 residues. From germline, CDR1 is SEHNR and CDR2 FQNEAQ (reference sequence). Unmatched junction bases numbered 2, after V lost 2 bases and J lost 1 base. As DNA, the CDR3 is TGTGCCAGCAGCTTACTGACAGGGGGCCAAGAGACCCAGTACTTC. It translates to CASSLLTGGQETQYF.

This clone showed up just a few times. This chain uses TRBV2 with TRBJ1-5; D not resolved. V was shortened by 1 base and J by 2 bases, with 12 bases between the two germline ends. CDR1 SNHLY and CDR2 FYNNEI come from the germline V gene. This CDR3 has 16 amino acids. DNA for the CDR3: TGTGCCAGCAGTGAAGGGAGCGGGAGGGGCAATCAGCCCCAGCATTTT. Protein product: CASSEGSGRGNQPQHF. The full variable domain, with the rest looked up from reference TRBV2 and TRBJ1-5, is EPEVTQTPSHQVTQMGQEVILRCVPISNHLYFYWYRQILGQKVEFLVSFYNNEISEKSEIFDDQFSVERPDGSNFTLKIRSTKLEDSAMYFCASSEGSGRGNQPQHFGDGTRLSIL.